One sample yielded the 22 T cell receptor beta chains listed below, sequenced in a study of kidney transplant recipient with SARS-CoV-2 infection (dated by TCRdb to the early 2020s). Sequenced using an Illumina MiSeq. TCRdb reanalyzed the raw reads on its own, using fastp at Q25 for trimming and MiXCR for clone calling, and kept in-frame beta chains. Rows with one shared CDR3 protein collapse into an entry with the most common genes and DNA. This sample comprises some 220,000 distinct CDR3 sequences, less than 35% of them detected only once. The ten largest clonotypes hold 6% to 8.5% of the sample. Interpreted using the paper, the time point label stands for: pre-pandemic baseline sample and day 111 after first positive SARS-CoV-2 test. The sample consisted of a blood sample, taken at baseline and on day 111 from a kidney transplant recipient. These receptors were taken from a young adult male patient who had COVID-19 and was a kidney transplant recipient. It is possible that, after a transplant, some T cells come from the graft donor.

To note about this clonotype: This may come from a read error, since a much larger clone is one base off. The chain combines TRBV29-1 with TRBJ1-1; D remains ambiguous. Trimming left V 0 bases short and J 7 bases short, with 6 bases between. Germline loops: CDR1 SQVTM, CDR2 ANQGSEA. CDR3 length equals 11 residues. For the CDR3, the DNA is TGCAGCGTTGAAGATCAAGGTGAAGCTTTCTTT. It is translated as CSVEDQGEAFF.

This clonotype was found many times. The CDR3 nucleotides are TGTGCCAGCAAAAGGTGCGTACCAGGAAAGACCTATGGCTACACCTTC. This encodes CASKRCVPGKTYGYTF. This rearrangement joins TRBV5-4 to TRBJ1-2; D unclear. Germline loops: CDR1 SGHNT, CDR2 YYREEE (reference sequence). The CDR3 is 16 residues long. Trimming shortened V by 6 bases and J by 4 bases, and 22 bases separated the two germline ends.

This clonotype was seen ten or more times. The chain couples TRBV5-8 to TRBJ2-7, with D possibly matching TRBD1 (7 bases). The V gene lost 3 bases and the J gene lost 7 bases, with 17 bases spanning the gap. CDR1 is SGHTS and CDR2 is YDEGEE in the germline V gene. The CDR3 contains 14 residues. The CDR3 sequence: CASSSRGDWEEQYF. The CDR3 DNA reads as TGTGCCAGCAGCTCCAGGGGGGATTGGGAGGAGCAGTACTTC.

J is TRBJ2-3 and V is TRBV9; D gene ambiguous. The V end lost 4 bases, the J end lost 0 bases, and 12 bases lay between the germline ends. The length of the CDR3 is 15 residues. The V gene's germline CDR1 is SGDLS and CDR2 YYNGEE. CDR3 DNA: TGTGCCAGCAGCCGAACACCGACTAGCACAGATACGCAGTATTTT. Translating it yields CASSRTPTSTDTQYF. Based on the CDR3 plus reference TRBV9 and TRBJ2-3, the full variable domain is DSGVTQTPKHLITATGQRVTLRCSPRSGDLSVYWYQQSLDQGLQFLIQYYNGEERAKGNILERFSAQQFPDLHSELNLSSLELGDSALYFCASSRTPTSTDTQYFGPGTRLTVL.

About this clonotype: Germline and junction disagree at one end, which may indicate a read error. The chain employs TRBV5-4 and TRBJ2-7, with D perhaps given as TRBD1 or TRBD2 (5 bases each). TRBJ2-5 explains the end of the DNA better; the J call may be wrong. CDR1 is SGHNT, CDR2 YYREEE, per germline (reference sequence). The CDR3 is made up of 13 amino acids. The CDR3 here is CAGSGTGQETQYF. CDR3 bases: TGTGCCGGCAGTGGGACCGGCCAAGAGACCCAGTACTTC.

This clonotype was recorded many times. The rearrangement joins TRBV30 to TRBJ1-2, with unresolved D. The CDR3 length is 16 residues. V lost 4 bases and J 4 bases, leaving 22 bases between the germline ends. CDR1 GTSNPN and CDR2 SVGIG come from the germline V gene (reference sequence). The DNA of the CDR3 is TGTGCCTGGACTGTGGTGCGTTATAGAAAGACCTATGGCTACACCTTC. This gives the protein CAWTVVRYRKTYGYTF.

In its sample, this clonotype was seen many times. The V call is TRBV21-1, the J call TRBJ1-5; TRBD1, the table's D call, was not compared with the DNA. TRBV21-1 corresponds to a pseudogene. The CDR3 runs to 14 residues. The DNA for the CDR3 is TGTGCCAGCGCGGGGGGGGGGCATCATCAGCCCCAGCATTTT. As protein: CASAGGGHHQPQHF.

As concerns this clonotype: A much larger clone sits a single nucleotide away, making a read error possible. V and J are TRBV7-6 and TRBJ1-1; possible D gene TRBD1, 5 bases. The germline V gene encodes CDR1 SGHVS and CDR2 FNYEAQ. CDR3 size: 12 residues. The CDR3 bases are TGTACCAGCAGCCGGGGGAGCACTGAAGCTTTCTTT. Amino acid sequence: CTSSRGSTEAFF.

On this clonotype: One base away lies a much larger clone, so this may be a sequencing read error. This chain joins TRBV3-1 and TRBJ2-1; 13 nucleotides align to TRBD2. The J call could be wrong; TRBJ2-7 is a better fit for the DNA end. This CDR3 is 17 amino acids long. The germline V gene has CDR1 LGHDT and CDR2 YNNKEL (reference sequence). The chain's CDR3 is CASSQEVPGLAGHEQYF. The DNA of the CDR3 is TGTGCCAGCAGCCAAGAGGTACCGGGACTAGCGGGACACGAGCAGTACTTC.

This clonotype was counted many times. The gene calls are TRBV29-1 and TRBJ1-4, with D uncertain. Germline assignment: CDR1 SQVTM and CDR2 ANQGSEA. The CDR3 runs to 11 residues. Trimming pared 6 bases from V and 7 bases from J, leaving 9 bases between. Here the CDR3 DNA reads TGCAGCGTAAGGACGGCTGAAAAACTGTTTTTT. Translation: CSVRTAEKLFF.

This clonotype was found many times. V is TRBV2 and J is TRBJ1-2; no clear D gene. Germline V gene data show CDR1 as SNHLY and CDR2 as FYNNEI. CDR3 length: 12 residues. V was trimmed by 4 bases and J by 2 bases, leaving 5 bases between them. The CDR3 spells CASSVLNYGYTF. The CDR3 DNA follows: TGTGCCAGCAGTGTATTGAACTATGGCTACACCTTC.

The chain has TRBV19 and TRBJ2-5; D call uncertain. The V end lost 7 bases, the J end lost 2 bases, and 11 bases lay between the germline ends. Germline CDR1 LNHDA, CDR2 SQIVND (reference sequence). This CDR3 is 13 amino acids long. The CDR3 nucleotides are TGTGCCAGTAATATGGGATCGCAAGAGACCCAGTACTTC. Translating it yields CASNMGSQETQYF.

This clonotype was recorded a few times. The rearrangement links TRBV30 to TRBJ2-1; either TRBD1 or TRBD2 may supply D (5 bases each). Germline CDR1 is GTSNPN and CDR2 is SVGIG (reference sequence). The CDR3 runs to 12 residues. V was clipped by 5 bases and J by 5 bases, with 10 bases between them. The CDR3 DNA follows: TGTGCCTGGGGAAGGGACCACAATGAGCAGTTCTTC. Residues: CAWGRDHNEQFF.

With respect to this clonotype: A much larger clone differs by one base, so this may be a read error. The CDR3 sequence is CASSVVMVDTQYF. In DNA form, the CDR3 reads TGTGCCAGCAGTGTGGTCATGGTAGATACGCAGTATTTT. The chain carries TRBV2 and TRBJ2-3; the D is unclear. Trimming removed 4 bases from V and 5 bases from J, with 10 bases in between. Germline V gene data show CDR1 as SNHLY and CDR2 as FYNNEI. The CDR3 is 13 amino acids.

On this clonotype: This sequence may be a read error, since a much larger clone differs from it by one base. The chain couples TRBV30 to TRBJ2-7, with D hard to call. Per the germline V gene, CDR1 is GTSNPN and CDR2 is SVGIG (reference sequence). This CDR3 contains 11 residues. Trimming cost V 3 bases and J 5 bases, with 8 bases left between them. CDR3 DNA sequence: TGTGCCTGGAGGTCGGCTCACGAGCAGTACTTC. Amino acid sequence: CAWRSAHEQYF.

This clonotype was counted ten times or more. The gene calls are TRBV19 and TRBJ2-7, with 12 bases identical to TRBD2. CDR1 and CDR2 from the germline V gene are LNHDA and SQIVND (reference sequence). The V gene end was trimmed by 6 bases and the J gene end by 1 base; junction bases not matched to a gene: 4. The CDR3 is 15 amino acids. The CDR3 loop is CASRKGLAGSYEQYF. The CDR3 nucleotides are TGTGCCAGTAGAAAGGGACTAGCGGGTTCCTACGAGCAGTACTTC.

This clonotype was picked up many times. The chain uses TRBV6-6 and TRBJ1-2; D gene unclear. The CDR3 has 17 residues. Deletions cut 5 bases from V and 4 bases from J, with 23 bases between. Germline-derived CDR1 and CDR2 are MNHNY and SVGAGI (reference sequence). The CDR3 nucleotides are TGTGCCAGCAGTGTCAACGGAGGTGGGAGAAAGACCTATGGCTACACCTTC. It codes for CASSVNGGGRKTYGYTF.

This clonotype appeared many times. V and J are TRBV2 and TRBJ2-7; D tentatively reads TRBD1 or TRBD2 (5 bases each). This CDR3 has 13 amino acids. The germline V and J ends were trimmed by 7 bases and 0 bases, with 10 bases remaining between them. The germline V gene has CDR1 SNHLY and CDR2 FYNNEI. In DNA form, the CDR3 reads TGTGCCAGCAATCGGGACGCCTCCTACGAGCAGTACTTC. This gives the protein CASNRDASYEQYF.

On this clonotype itself: This clone may be a read error of a much larger clone one base away. The V and J genes are TRBV12-3 or TRBV12-4 and TRBJ1-2; no clear D gene. CDR3 length: 17 amino acids. V was pared by 5 bases and J by 4 bases, with 23 bases between. This CDR3 is CASSNISSFRKTYGYTF. Here the CDR3 DNA reads TGTGCCAGCAGTAATATAAGCAGCTTCCGAAAGACCTATGGCTACACCTTC.

This clonotype came up many times. This CDR3 is CASSPSQSGHHYEQYF. The CDR3 DNA reads as TGTGCCAGCAGCCCATCCCAGTCGGGACACCACTACGAGCAGTACTTC. V is TRBV13 and J is TRBJ2-7, with a tentative D call TRBD1 (6 bases). CDR3 length: 16 residues. Germline CDR1 reads PRHDT; CDR2 reads FYEKMQ (reference sequence). V was shortened by 5 bases and J by 3 bases, with 20 bases between the two germline ends.

The gene calls are TRBV2 and TRBJ1-2, with 7 positions matching TRBD1. The junction had 6 bases not matched to a gene; V was cut back by 2 bases and J by 3 bases. CDR3 length: 15 amino acids. Looked up from germline, CDR1 is SNHLY and CDR2 is FYNNEI. This CDR3 is CASSENGQVYYGYTF. CDR3 sequence (DNA): TGTGCCAGCAGTGAAAATGGACAGGTCTACTATGGCTACACCTTC.

Details on this clonotype: This may be a read error, as it is one base from a much larger clone. The chain couples TRBV20-1 to TRBJ2-7, with 12 bases identical to TRBD2. J was trimmed by 5 bases and V by 3 bases; bases with no gene match: 8. Germline-derived CDR1 and CDR2 are DFQATT and SNEGSKA (reference sequence). There are 15 residues in the CDR3. In DNA, the CDR3 is TGCAGTGCTAGTAGGGGACTAGCGGGCTACCACGAGCAGTACTTC. This sequence encodes CSASRGLAGYHEQYF.